A single T cell receptor beta chain is shown here with its context. Antigen: not known. The sample originates from a study of identical twins. Study-wide results and limits: Beta clonotypes that were abundant in cord blood contained fewer insertions, a pattern absent from memory repertoires.

TCRdb processed the 5' RACE reads anew with MiXCR; each CDR3 protein has one entry. The sample has 270,000 or so distinct CDR3 sequences, around 8.3% seen once. This CDR3 comprises 10 residues. V gave up 9 bases and J gave up 8 bases, with 7 bases separating them. CDR1 is SGHVS and CDR2 is FQNEAQ in the germline V gene. These data were also filed under a second study, of yellow fever vaccine responses in identical twins.

What was sequenced was CD8+ T cells sorted from blood. The chain carries TRBV7-8 and TRBJ2-2; D gene ambiguous. This sequence originates from a woman younger than 35 in good health. CDR3 coding DNA: TGTGCCAGTGCCAGAGGGGAGCTGTTTTTT. Encoded protein: CASARGELFF.